This TCR beta chain was identified in a study of blood T cell repertoires in COVID-19. Original analysis: Estimates of nucleated cell counts were drawn from the amplification of reference gene primers. Assay used: immunoSEQ multiplex PCR; TCRdb lists only in-frame clones, some missing. V and J calls plus clone size are reproduced from that table; the DNA served to infer D and trimming. This table holds fewer than 500,000 clones, 80% to 90% found once. Trimming cost V 5 bases and J 2 bases; bases outside gene matches: 8. Germline lookup yields CDR1 KGHSH and CDR2 LQKENI. CDR3 size: 16 residues. This chain connects TRBV18 to TRBJ2-7; 11 bases line up with TRBD1. Specimen: PBMCs or T cells enriched from blood (not recorded which). The TCR comes from a man younger than 40 who had recovered from COVID-19. CDR3 region: CASSKDRGRFPYEQYF. CDR3 nucleotides: TGTGCCAGCTCAAAGGACAGGGGGCGATTTCCCTACGAGCAGTACTTC.